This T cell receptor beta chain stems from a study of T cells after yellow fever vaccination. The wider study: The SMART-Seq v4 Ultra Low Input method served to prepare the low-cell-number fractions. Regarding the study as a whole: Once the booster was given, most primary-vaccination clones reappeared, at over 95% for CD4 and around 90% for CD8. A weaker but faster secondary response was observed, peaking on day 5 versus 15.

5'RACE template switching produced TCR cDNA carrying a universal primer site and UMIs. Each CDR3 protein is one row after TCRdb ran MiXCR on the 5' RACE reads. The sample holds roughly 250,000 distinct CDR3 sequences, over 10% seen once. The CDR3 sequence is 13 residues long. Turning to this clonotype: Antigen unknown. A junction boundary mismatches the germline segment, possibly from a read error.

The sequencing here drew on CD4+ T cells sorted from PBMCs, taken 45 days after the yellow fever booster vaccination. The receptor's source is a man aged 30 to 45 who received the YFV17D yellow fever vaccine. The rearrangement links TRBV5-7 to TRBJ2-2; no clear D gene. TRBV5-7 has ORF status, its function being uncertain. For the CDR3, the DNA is TGTGCCATCAGCCCCTGGAACACCGGGGAGCTGTTTTTT. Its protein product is CAISPWNTGELFF.